What follows describes a single TCR beta chain. Its target is not known. Other DNA sequences in the sample encode the same CDR3. This entry belongs to a study of cytomegalovirus exposure and HLA in healthy donors. Findings of the study overall: There were 160 or so TCR beta chains listed as cytomegalovirus-associated.

Trimming cost V 4 bases and J 7 bases; bases outside gene matches: 7. There are 14 residues in the CDR3. Germline V gives CDR1 SGHAT, CDR2 FQNNGV. Sequenced by immunoSEQ multiplex PCR; TCRdb stores in-frame clones only, minus some. The sample lists roughly 310,000 clones, around 90% occurring once. Input material: PBMCs. The rearrangement uses TRBV11-2 and TRBJ1-2, with TRBD1 matching 9 bases. The sequence was collected from a man younger than 40 in good health and CMV-seronegative. In DNA, the CDR3 is TGTGCCAGCAGCTCGCCTGGACAGGGGTCTGGCTACACCTTC. Translated, it gives CASSSPGQGSGYTF.